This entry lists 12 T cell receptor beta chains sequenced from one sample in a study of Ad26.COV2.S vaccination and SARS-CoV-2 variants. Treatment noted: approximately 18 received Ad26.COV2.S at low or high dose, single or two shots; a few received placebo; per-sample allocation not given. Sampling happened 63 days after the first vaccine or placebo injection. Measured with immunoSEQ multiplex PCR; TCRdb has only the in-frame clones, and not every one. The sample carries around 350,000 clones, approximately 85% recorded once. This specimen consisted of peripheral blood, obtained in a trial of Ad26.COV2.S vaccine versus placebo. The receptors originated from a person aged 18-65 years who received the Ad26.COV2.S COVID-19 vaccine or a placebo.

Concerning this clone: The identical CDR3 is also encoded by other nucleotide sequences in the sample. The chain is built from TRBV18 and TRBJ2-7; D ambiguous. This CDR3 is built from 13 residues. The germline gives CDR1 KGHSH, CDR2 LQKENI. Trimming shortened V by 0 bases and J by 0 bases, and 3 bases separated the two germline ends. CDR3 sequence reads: CASSPPGSYEQYF. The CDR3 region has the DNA TGTGCCAGCTCACCACCTGGCTCCTACGAGCAGTACTTC.

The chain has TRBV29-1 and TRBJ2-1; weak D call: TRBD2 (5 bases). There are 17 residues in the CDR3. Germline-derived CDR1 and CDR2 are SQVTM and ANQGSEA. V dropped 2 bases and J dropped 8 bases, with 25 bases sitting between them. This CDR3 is CSVEYRILLAVPDEQFF. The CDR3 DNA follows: TGCAGCGTTGAATATCGTATTCTCCTAGCTGTTCCGGATGAGCAGTTCTTC.

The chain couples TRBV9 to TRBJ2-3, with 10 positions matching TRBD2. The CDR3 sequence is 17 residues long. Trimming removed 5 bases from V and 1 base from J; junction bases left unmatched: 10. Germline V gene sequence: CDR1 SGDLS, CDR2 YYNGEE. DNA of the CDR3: TGTGCCAGCAGTGCCACCGTCCTAGCGGGGGGCACAGATACGCAGTATTTT. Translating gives CASSATVLAGGTDTQYF.

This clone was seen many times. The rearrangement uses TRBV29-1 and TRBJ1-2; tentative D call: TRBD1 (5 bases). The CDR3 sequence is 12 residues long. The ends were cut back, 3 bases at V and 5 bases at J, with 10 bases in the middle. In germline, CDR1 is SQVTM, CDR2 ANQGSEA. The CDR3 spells CSVDEGWYGYTF. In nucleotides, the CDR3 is TGCAGCGTTGATGAGGGGTGGTATGGCTACACCTTC.

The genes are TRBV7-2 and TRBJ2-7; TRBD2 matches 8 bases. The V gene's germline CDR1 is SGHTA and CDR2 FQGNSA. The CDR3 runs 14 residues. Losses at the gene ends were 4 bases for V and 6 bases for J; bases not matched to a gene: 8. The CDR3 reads CASSSPGTRTEQYF. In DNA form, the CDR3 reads TGTGCCAGCAGCTCCCCCGGGACTAGAACCGAGCAGTACTTC. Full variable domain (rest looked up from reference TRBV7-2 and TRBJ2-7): GAGVSQSPSNKVTEKGKDVELRCDPISGHTALYWYRQSLGQGLEFLIYFQGNSAPDKSGLPSDRFSAERTGGSVSTLTIQRTQQEDSAVYLCASSSPGTRTEQYFGPGTRLTVT.

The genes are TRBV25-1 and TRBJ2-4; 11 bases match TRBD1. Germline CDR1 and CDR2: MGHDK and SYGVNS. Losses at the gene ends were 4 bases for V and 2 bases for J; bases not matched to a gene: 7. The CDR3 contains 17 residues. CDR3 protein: CASSASGTGGSKNIQYF. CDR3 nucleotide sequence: TGTGCCAGCAGTGCATCCGGGACAGGGGGTTCCAAAAACATTCAGTACTTC.

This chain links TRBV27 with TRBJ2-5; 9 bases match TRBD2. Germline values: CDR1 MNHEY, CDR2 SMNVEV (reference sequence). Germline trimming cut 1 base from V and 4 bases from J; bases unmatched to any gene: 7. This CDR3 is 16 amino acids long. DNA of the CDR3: TGTGCCAGCAGTTTATGGGGCGGGAGGGCCCTAGAGACCCAGTACTTC. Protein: CASSLWGGRALETQYF.

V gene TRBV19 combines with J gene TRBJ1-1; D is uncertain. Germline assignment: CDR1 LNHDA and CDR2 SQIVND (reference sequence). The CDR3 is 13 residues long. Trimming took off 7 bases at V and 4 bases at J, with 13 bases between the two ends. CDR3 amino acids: CASITWTGTEAFF. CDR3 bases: TGTGCCAGTATTACCTGGACTGGCACTGAAGCTTTCTTT. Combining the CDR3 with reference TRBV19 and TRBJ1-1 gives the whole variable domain DGGITQSPKYLFRKEGQNVTLSCEQNLNHDAMYWYRQDPGQGLRLIYYSQIVNDFQKGDIAEGYSVSREKKESFPLTVTSAQKNPTAFYLCASITWTGTEAFFGQGTRLTVV.

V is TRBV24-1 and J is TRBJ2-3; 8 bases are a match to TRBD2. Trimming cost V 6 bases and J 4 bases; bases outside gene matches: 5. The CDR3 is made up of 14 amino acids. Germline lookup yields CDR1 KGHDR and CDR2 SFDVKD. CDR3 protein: CATSTGRVADTQYF. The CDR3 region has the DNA TGTGCCACCAGTACCGGGAGGGTGGCAGATACGCAGTATTTT.

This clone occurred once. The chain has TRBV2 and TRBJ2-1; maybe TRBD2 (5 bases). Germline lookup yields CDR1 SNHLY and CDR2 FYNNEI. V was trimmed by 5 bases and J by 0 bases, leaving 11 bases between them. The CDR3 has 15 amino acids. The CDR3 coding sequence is TGTGCCAGCAGTTTCCGGGATGGCTCCTACAATGAGCAGTTCTTC. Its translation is CASSFRDGSYNEQFF.

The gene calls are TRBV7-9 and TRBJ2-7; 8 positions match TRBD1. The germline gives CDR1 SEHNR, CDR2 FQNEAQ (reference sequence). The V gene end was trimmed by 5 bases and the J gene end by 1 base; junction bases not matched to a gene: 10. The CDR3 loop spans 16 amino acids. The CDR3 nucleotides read TGTGCCAGCAGCACATATGGGGACAGGCATTCCTACGAGCAGTACTTC. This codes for CASSTYGDRHSYEQYF. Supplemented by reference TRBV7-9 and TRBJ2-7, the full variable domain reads DTGVSQNPRHKITKRGQNVTFRCDPISEHNRLYWYRQTLGQGPEFLTYFQNEAQLEKSRLLSDRFSAERPKGSFSTLEIQRTEQGDSAMYLCASSTYGDRHSYEQYFGPGTRLTVT.

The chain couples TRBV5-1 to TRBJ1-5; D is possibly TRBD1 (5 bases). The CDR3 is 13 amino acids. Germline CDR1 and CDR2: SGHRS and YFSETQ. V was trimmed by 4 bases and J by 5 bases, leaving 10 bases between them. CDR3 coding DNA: TGCGCCAGCAGCCAGCAGGGAGATCAGCCCCAGCATTTT. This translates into CASSQQGDQPQHF.